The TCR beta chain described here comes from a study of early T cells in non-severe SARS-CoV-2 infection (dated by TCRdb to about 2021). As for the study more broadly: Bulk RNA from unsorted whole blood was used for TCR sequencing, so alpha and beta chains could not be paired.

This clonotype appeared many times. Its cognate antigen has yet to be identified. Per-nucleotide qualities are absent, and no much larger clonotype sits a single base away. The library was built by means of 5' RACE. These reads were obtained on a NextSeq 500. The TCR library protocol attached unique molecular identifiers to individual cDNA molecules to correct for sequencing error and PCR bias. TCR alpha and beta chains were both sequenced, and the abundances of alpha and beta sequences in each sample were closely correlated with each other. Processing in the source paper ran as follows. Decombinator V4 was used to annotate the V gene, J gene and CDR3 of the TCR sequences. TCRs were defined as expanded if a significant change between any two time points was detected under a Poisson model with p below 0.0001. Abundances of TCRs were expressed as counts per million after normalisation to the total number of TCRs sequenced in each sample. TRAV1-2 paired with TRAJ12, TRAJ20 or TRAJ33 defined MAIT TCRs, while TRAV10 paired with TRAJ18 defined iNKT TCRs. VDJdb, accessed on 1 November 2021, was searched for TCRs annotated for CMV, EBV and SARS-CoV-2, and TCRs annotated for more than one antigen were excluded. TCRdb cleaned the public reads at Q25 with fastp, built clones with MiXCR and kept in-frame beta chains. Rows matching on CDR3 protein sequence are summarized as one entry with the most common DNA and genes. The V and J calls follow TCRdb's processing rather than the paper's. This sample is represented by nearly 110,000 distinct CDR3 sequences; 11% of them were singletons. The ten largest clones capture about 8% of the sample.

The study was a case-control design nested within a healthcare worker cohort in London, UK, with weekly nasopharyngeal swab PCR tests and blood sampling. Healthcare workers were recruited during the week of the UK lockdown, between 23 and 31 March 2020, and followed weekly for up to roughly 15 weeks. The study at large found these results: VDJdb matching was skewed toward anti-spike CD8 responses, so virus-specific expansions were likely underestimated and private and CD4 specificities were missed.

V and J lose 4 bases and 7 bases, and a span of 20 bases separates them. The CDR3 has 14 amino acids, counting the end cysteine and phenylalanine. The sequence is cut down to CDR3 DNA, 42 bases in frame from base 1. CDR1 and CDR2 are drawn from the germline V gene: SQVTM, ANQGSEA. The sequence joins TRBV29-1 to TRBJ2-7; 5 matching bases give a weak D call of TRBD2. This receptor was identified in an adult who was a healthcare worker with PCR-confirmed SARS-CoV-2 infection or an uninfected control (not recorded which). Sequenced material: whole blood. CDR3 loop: CSVGPPEPSGEQYF. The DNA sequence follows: TGCAGCGTTGGCCCCCCGGAGCCCTCGGGGGAGCAGTACTTC.